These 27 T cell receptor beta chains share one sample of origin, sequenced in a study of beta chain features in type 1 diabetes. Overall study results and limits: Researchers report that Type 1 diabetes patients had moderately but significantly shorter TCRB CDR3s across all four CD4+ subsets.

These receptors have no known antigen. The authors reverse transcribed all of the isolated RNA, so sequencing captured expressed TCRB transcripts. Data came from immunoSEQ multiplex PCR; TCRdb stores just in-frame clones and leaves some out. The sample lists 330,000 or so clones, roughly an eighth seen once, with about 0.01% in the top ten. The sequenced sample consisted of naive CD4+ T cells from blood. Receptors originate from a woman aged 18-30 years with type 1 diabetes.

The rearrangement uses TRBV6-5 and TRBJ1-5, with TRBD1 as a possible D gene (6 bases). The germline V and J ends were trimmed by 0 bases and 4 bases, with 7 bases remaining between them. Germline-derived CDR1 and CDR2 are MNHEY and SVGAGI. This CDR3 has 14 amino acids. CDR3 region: CASSYSQGNQPQHF. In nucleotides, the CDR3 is TGTGCCAGCAGTTACTCCCAGGGGAATCAGCCCCAGCATTTT.

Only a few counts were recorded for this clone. This chain's CDR3 is CASSGNEGYTF. Here the CDR3 DNA reads TGTGCCAGCAGCGGGAACGAGGGCTACACCTTC. V gene TRBV2 combines with J gene TRBJ1-2, with D unclear. V was pared by 6 bases and J by 8 bases, with 10 bases between. Germline V gives CDR1 SNHLY, CDR2 FYNNEI. The CDR3 runs 11 residues.

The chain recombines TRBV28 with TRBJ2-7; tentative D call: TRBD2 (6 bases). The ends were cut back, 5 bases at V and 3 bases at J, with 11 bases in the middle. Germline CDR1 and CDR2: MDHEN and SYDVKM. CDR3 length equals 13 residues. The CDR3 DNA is TGTGCCAGCAGTAGTAGCGGTATCTACGAGCAGTACTTC. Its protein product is CASSSSGIYEQYF.

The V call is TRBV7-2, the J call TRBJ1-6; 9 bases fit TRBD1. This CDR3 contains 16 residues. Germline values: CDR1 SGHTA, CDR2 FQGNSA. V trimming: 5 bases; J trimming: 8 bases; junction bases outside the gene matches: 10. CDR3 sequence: CASSPSSDRGYSPLHF. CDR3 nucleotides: TGTGCCAGCAGCCCCTCTTCGGACAGGGGCTATTCACCCCTCCACTTT.

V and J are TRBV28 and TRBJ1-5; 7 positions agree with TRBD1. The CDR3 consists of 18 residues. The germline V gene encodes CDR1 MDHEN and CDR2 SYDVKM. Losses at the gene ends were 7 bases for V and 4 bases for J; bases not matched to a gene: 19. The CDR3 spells CASINDGTALISNQPQHF. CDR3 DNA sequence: TGTGCCAGCATCAACGATGGGACAGCCCTTATTTCAAATCAGCCCCAGCATTTT.

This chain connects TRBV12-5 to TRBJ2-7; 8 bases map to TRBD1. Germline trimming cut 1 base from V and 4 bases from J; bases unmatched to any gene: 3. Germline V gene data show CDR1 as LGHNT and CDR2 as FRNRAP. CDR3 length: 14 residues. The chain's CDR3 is CASGLGTGQYEQYF. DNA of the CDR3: TGTGCTAGTGGTTTGGGGACAGGGCAGTACGAGCAGTACTTC.

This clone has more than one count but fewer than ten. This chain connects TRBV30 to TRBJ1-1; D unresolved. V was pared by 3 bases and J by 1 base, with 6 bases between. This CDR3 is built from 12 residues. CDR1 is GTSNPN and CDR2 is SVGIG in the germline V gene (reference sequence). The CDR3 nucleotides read TGTGCCTGGAGCTCCTCGAACACTGAAGCTTTCTTT. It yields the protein CAWSSSNTEAFF.

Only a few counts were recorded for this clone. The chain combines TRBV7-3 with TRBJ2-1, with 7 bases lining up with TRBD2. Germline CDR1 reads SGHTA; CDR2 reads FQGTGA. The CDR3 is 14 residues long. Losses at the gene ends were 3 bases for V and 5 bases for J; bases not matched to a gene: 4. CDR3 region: CASSFGGGNNEQFF. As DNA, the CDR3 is TGTGCCAGCAGCTTCGGCGGGGGTAACAATGAGCAGTTCTTC.

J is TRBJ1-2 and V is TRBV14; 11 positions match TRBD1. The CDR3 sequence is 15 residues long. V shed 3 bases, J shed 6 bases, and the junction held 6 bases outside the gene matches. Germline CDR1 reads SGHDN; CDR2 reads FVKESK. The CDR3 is CASSHPGTGGHGYTF. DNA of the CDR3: TGTGCCAGCAGCCACCCCGGGACAGGGGGTCATGGCTACACCTTC.

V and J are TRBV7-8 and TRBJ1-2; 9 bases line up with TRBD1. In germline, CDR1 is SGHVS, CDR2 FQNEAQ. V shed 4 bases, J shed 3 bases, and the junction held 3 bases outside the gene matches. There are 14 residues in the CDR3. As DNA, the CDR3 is TGTGCCAGCAGCTGGGGACAGGGACACTATGGCTACACCTTC. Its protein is CASSWGQGHYGYTF.

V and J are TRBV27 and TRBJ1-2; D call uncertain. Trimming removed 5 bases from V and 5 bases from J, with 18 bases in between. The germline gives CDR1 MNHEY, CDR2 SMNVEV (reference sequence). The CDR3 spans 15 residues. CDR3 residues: CASSLASTRSYGYTF. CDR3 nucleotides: TGTGCCAGCAGTCTTGCCTCGACACGATCGTATGGCTACACCTTC.

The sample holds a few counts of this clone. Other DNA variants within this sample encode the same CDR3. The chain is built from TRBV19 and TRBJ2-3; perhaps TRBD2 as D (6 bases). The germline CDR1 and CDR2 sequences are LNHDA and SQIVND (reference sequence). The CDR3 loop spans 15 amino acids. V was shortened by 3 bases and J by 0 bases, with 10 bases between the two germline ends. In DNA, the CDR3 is TGTGCCAGTAGTATCGGCGGAGGGAGCACAGATACGCAGTATTTT. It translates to CASSIGGGSTDTQYF.

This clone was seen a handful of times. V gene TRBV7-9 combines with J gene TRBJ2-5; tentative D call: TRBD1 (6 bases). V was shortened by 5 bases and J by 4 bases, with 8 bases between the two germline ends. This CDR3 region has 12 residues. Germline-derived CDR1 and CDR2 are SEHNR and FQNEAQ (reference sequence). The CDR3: CASSRGGETQYF. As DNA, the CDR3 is TGTGCCAGCAGCAGAGGGGGAGAGACCCAGTACTTC.

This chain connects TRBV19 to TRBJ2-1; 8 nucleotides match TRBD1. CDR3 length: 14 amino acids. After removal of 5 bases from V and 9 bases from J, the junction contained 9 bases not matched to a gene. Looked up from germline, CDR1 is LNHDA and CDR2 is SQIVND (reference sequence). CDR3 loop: CASSRTGLFGEQFF. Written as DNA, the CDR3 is TGTGCCAGTAGTCGGACAGGGCTTTTCGGTGAGCAGTTCTTC. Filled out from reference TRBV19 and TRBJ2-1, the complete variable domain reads DGGITQSPKYLFRKEGQNVTLSCEQNLNHDAMYWYRQDPGQGLRLIYYSQIVNDFQKGDIAEGYSVSREKKESFPLTVTSAQKNPTAFYLCASSRTGLFGEQFFGPGTRLTVL.

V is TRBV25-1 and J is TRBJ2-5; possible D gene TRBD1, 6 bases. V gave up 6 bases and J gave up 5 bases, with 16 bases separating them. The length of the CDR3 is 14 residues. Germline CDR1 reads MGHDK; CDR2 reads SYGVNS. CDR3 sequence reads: CASSTLGAPETQYF. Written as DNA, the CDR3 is TGTGCCAGCAGCACCCTGGGGGCCCCTGAGACCCAGTACTTC.

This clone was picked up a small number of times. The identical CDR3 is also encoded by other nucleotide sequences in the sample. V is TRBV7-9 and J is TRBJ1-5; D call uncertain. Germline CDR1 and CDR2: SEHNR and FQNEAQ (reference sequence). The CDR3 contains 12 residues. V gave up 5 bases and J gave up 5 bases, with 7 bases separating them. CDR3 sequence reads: CASSPGDQPQHF. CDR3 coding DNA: TGTGCCAGCAGCCCCGGAGATCAGCCCCAGCATTTT.

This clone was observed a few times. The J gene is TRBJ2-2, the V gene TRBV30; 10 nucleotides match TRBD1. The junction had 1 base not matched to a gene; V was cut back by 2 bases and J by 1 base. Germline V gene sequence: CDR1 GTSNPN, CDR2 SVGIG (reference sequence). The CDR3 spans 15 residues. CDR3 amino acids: CAWSRDRGNTGELFF. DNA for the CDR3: TGTGCCTGGAGTCGGGACAGGGGGAACACCGGGGAGCTGTTTTTT.

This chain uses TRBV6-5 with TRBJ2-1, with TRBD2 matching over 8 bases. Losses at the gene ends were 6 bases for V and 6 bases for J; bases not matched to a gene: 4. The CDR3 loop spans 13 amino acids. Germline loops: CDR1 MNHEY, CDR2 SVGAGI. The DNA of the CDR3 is TGTGCCAGCAGGGCTAGCGGGTTCAATGAGCAGTTCTTC. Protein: CASRASGFNEQFF.

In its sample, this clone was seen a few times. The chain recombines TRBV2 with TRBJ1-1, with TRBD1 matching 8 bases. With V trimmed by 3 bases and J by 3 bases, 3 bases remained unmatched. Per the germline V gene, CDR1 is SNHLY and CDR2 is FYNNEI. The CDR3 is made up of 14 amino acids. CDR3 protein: CASSDGQGDTEAFF. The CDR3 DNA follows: TGTGCCAGCAGTGACGGACAGGGTGACACTGAAGCTTTCTTT.

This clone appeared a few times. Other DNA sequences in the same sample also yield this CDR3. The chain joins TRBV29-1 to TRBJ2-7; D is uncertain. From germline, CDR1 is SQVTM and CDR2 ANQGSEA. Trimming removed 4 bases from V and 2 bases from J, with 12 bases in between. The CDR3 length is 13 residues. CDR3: CSVVGRFTYEQYF. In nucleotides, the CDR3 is TGCAGCGTTGTTGGCAGATTCACCTACGAGCAGTACTTC.

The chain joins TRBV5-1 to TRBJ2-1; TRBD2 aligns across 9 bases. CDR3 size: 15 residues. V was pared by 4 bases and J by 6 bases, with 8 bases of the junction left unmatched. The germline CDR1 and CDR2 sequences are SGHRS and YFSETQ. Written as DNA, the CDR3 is TGCGCCAGCAGCCTAGCGGGGAAGAGAGTCAATGAGCAGTTCTTC. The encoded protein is CASSLAGKRVNEQFF.

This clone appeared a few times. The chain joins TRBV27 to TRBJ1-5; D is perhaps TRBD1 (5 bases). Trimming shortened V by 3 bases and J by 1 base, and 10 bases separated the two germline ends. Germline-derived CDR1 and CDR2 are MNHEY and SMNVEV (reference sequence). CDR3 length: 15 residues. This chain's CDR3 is CASSLWGTSNQPQHF. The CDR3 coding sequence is TGTGCCAGCAGTTTGTGGGGCACAAGCAATCAGCCCCAGCATTTT.

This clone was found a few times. As DNA, the CDR3 is TGTGCCAGCAGTAAACAGGGGGTGGGCTATGGCTACACCTTC. It yields the protein CASSKQGVGYGYTF. V usage is TRBV6-5 and J usage is TRBJ1-2; 8 bases are a match to TRBD1. Trimming at V came to 5 bases and at J to 4 bases, leaving 6 bases not matched to a gene. The CDR3 totals 14 residues. The V gene's germline CDR1 is MNHEY and CDR2 SVGAGI.

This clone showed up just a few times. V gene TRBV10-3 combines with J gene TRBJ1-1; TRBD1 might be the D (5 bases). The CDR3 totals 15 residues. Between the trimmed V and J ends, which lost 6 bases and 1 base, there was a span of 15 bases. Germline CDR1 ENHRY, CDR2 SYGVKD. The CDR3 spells CAIRDLTARNTEAFF. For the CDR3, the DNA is TGTGCCATCAGGGACCTGACAGCACGGAACACTGAAGCTTTCTTT.

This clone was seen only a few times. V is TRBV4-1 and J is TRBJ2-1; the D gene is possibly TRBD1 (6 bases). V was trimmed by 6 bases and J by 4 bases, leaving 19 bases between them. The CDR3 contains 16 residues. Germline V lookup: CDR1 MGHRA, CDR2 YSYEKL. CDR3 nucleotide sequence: TGCGCCAGCAGTCAACAGGCCCAGGGGCGATACAATGAGCAGTTCTTC. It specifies CASSQQAQGRYNEQFF.

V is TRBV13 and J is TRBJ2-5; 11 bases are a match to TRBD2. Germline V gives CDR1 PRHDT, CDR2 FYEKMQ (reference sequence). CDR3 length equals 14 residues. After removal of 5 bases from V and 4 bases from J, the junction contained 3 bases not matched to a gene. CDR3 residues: CASSRGLAGETQYF. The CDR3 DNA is TGTGCCAGCAGCCGTGGACTAGCGGGAGAGACCCAGTACTTC.

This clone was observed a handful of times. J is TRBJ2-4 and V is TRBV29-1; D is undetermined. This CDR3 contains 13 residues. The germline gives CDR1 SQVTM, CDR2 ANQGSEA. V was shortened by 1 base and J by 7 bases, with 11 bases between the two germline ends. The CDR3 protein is CSVEGRGLNIQYF. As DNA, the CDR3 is TGCAGCGTTGAAGGCAGAGGCCTCAACATTCAGTACTTC.